Sequencing of this T cell receptor (beta chain) was carried out in a study of blood T cell repertoires in COVID-19. TCRdb's copy holds only in-frame clones and misses some; the assay was immunoSEQ multiplex PCR. The data contain about 76,000 clones, about 82% of them seen just once; the ten biggest clones take up around a tenth. This clone was counted only a few times. J gave up 4 bases and V 7 bases, and 6 bases lay outside the gene matches. The CDR3 totals 13 residues. The germline V gene has CDR1 SGHTA and CDR2 FQGNSA. This TCR was sampled from a man aged 45-60 years with COVID-19, enrolled during active disease. The source material was peripheral blood. The chain has TRBV7-2 and TRBJ2-7, with 8 bases fitting TRBD2. The CDR3 spells CASTLLAEYEQYF. CDR3 bases: TGTGCCAGCACTTTACTAGCGGAGTACGAGCAGTACTTC. The variable domain in full, with the rest retrieved from reference TRBV7-2 and TRBJ2-7, is GAGVSQSPSNKVTEKGKDVELRCDPISGHTALYWYRQSLGQGLEFLIYFQGNSAPDKSGLPSDRFSAERTGGSVSTLTIQRTQQEDSAVYLCASTLLAEYEQYFGPGTRLTVT.